Listed below are T cell receptor beta chains from one sample, sequenced in a study of blood T cell repertoires in COVID-19. The repertoire was sequenced with immunoSEQ multiplex PCR; TCRdb's copy has only in-frame clones and lacks some. The sample lists about 140,000 clones; about four fifths were seen once. Sequenced sample: peripheral blood. All receptors come from a man aged 30 to 39 with COVID-19, enrolled during active disease. The CDR3 runs from the conserved cysteine through the conserved F or W. Fields, in order: D gene, V gene, CDR3 protein. The D gene is left open where the match is weak.

>TRBD2|TRBV6-2/TRBV6-3
CASSWGQGGYNEQFF
>TRBD1|TRBV25-1
CASTGTGGQETQYF
>NA|TRBV30
CAWAGGEAFF
>NA|TRBV7-2
CASSLSGQGTGELFF
>NA|TRBV5-1
CAAGARPGDTQYF
>NA|TRBV14
CASSHTAGRGSTEAFF
>NA|TRBV30
CAWSRERETQYF
>NA|TRBV29-1
CSVVRNEQFF
>NA|TRBV2
CASSEDPTGPNTEAFF
>NA|TRBV29-1
CSALGVWEGSSYEQYF
>NA|TRBV4-1
CASSSSYRGREANVLTF
>TRBD2|TRBV7-3
CASSSTSAPQDTQYF
>NA|TRBV6-6
CASSFTGGAGELFF
>NA|TRBV28
CASSLGGTGTDTQYF
>NA|TRBV20-1
CSASPGQKRGQPQHF
>TRBD1|TRBV15
CATSRDSTGGMYEQYF
>NA|TRBV4-2
CASSQDRSAYTGELFF
>NA|TRBV6-2/TRBV6-3
CASSLTGGPDTQYF
>NA|TRBV28
CASSPPDRQSGNTIYF
>NA|TRBV30
CAWSGDRASGNTIYF
>NA|TRBV30
CAWSRERARNTIYF
>NA|TRBV28
CASSLGAIGYTF
>TRBD2|TRBV6-4
CASSDTGTSGSRYF
>NA|TRBV4-3
CASSQGLEETQYF
>TRBD2|TRBV19
CASSTGLAGTDTQYF
>TRBD1|TRBV2
CASSERTGGSGYTF
>NA|TRBV5-1
CASSLVGGLDEQFF
>NA|TRBV11-2
CASSPRRVSDTQYF
>TRBD1|TRBV10-1
CASSDAGTVFTGELFF
>TRBD2|TRBV3-1/TRBV3-2
CASSARAGMLPEQFF
>TRBD1|TRBV7-2
CASSRQTGTNEKLFF
>TRBD1|TRBV6-5
CASSGQEVTDEQFF
>TRBD1|TRBV28
CATRQGSNSPLHF
>NA|TRBV29-1
CSVVRTYEQYF
>TRBD2|TRBV10-1
CASSPRTSGRNEQFF
>TRBD2|TRBV12-3/TRBV12-4
CASRSSGRMFF
>TRBD2|TRBV7-2
CASSRIGTSGFSGANVLTF
>NA|TRBV30
CAWSPTTPTYGYTF
>NA|TRBV10-1
CASSVRIGEKLFF
>NA|TRBV30
CAWSRTDGYTF
>NA|TRBV11-3
CASSLVGGQPQHF
>NA|TRBV30
CAWTQRDWSSYNSPLHF
>NA|TRBV25-1
CASRRENDEQFF
>TRBD1|TRBV28
CASSSGQGSHQPQHF
>TRBD2|TRBV6-5
CASSYGYSGRAGEQFF
>TRBD2|TRBV5-4
CASSQGLAGVQYF